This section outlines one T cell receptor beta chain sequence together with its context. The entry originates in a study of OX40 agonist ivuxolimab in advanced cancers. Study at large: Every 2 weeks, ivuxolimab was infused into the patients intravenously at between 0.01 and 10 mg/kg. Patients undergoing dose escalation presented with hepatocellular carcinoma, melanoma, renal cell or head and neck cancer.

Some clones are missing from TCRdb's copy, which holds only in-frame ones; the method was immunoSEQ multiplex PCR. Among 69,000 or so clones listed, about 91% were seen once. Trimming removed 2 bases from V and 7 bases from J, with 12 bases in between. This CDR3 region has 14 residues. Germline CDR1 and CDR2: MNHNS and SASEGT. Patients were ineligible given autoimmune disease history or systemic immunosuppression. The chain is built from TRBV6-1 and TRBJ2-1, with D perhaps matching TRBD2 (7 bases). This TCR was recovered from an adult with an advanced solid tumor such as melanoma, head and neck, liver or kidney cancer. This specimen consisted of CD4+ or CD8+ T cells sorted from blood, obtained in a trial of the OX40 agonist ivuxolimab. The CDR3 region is CASSERGGANEQFF. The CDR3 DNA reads TGTGCCAGCAGTGAACGTGGGGGGGCGAATGAGCAGTTCTTC.